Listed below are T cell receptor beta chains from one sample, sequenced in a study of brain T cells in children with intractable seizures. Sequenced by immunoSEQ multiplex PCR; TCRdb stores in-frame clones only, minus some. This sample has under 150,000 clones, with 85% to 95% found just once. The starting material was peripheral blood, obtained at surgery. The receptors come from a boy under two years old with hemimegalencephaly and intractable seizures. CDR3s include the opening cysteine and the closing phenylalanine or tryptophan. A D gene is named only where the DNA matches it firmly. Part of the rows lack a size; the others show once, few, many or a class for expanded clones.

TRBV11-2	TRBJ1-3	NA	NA	CASSLKGRFSGNTIYF	TGTGCCAGCAGCTTAAAAGGCAGGTTCTCTGGAAACACCATATATTTT
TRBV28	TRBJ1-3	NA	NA	CASSENTVGGNTIYF	TGTGCCAGCAGTGAAAACACAGTTGGTGGAAACACCATATATTTT
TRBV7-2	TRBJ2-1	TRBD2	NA	CASSLAGGFEQFF	TGTGCCAGCAGCTTGGCGGGAGGGTTTGAGCAGTTCTTC
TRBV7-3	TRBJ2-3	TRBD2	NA	CASSLSLAGTDTQYF	TGTGCCAGCAGCTTATCACTAGCGGGCACAGATACGCAGTATTTT
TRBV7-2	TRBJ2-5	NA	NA	CASSLIYGRETQYF	TGTGCCAGCAGCTTAATTTACGGGAGAGAGACCCAGTACTTC
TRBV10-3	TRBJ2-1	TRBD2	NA	CAISERTSGSLQFF	TGTGCCATCAGTGAAAGGACTAGCGGGAGTTTGCAGTTCTTC
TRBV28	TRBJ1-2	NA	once	CASSPPPPGGDYGYTF	TGTGCCAGCAGTCCTCCCCCGCCCGGAGGGGACTATGGCTACACCTTC
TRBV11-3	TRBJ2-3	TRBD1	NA	CASSLGPQGVSDTQYF	TGTGCCAGCAGCTTAGGTCCACAGGGGGTATCCGATACGCAGTATTTT
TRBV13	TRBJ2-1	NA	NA	CASSLVRGTYNEQFF	TGTGCCAGCAGCTTAGTCCGGGGCACCTACAATGAGCAGTTCTTC
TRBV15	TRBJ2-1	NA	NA	CATSRGGQAYNEQFF	TGTGCCACCAGCAGGGGGGGGCAGGCCTACAATGAGCAGTTCTTC